Detailed here is one T cell receptor (beta chain). This clonotype was seen many times. It has no known antigen specificity. Base qualities were left out, and no much larger clone turns up one base away. The protocol used for the library was multiplex PCR. TCRdb names Illumina HiSeq 4000 as the instrument used. TCR beta libraries were built with iRepertoire HTBI primers and Arm-PCR amplification of CDR3 regions. Gel purification was performed on PCR products prior to sequencing. Regarding the original processing steps: Across samples, about 63 TRBV and 12 to 15 TRBJ segments were identified and used for gene usage analysis of CDR3 amino acid clonotypes. COPE and FqMerger were used to merge filtered high-quality paired reads into contigs. Contigs were aligned with BLAST to IMGT TRBV, TRBD and TRBJ reference genes, and CDR3 was defined per IMGT. Highly expanded clones were defined as clonotypes with a frequency above 0.1%. Shannon entropy served as the measure of repertoire diversity, while the Gini coefficient captured V-J evenness. Clonotypes shared by more than one individual were considered public. Starting from the raw public reads, TCRdb applied fastp trimming at Q25, assembled clones with MiXCR and retained in-frame beta chains. Every distinct CDR3 protein forms one entry, paired with its most common genes and DNA. The V and J calls were not made by the authors but by TCRdb's processing. For this sample there are some 370,000 distinct CDR3 sequences; 10% to 15% appear just once. The ten biggest clones cover approximately 17% of the sample.

The sample belongs to a study of regulatory T cells in long-lasting Graves disease (dated by TCRdb to 2020 to 2023). Looking at the study overall: Antithyroid drugs had been taken for less than 3 months by newly diagnosed Graves' disease patients. A total of 33 samples underwent TCR sequencing: roughly 13 from persistent and approximately 20 from newly diagnosed Graves' disease patients. Patients with persistent Graves' disease were compared with patients with newly diagnosed Graves' disease using TCR sequencing and RNA sequencing of peripheral blood. The study was conducted in China and was registered as a clinical trial. General study outcomes and caveats: Patients with persistent disease shared more public clonotypes (about 2,700) than newly diagnosed patients did (around 980). Sequencing and analysis were limited to the TCR beta chain. Peripheral blood alone was examined, since thyroid tissue, which constituted the primary lesion, could not be accessed. Preferential use of TRBV28, TRBJ1-2 and TRBJ2-5 was observed in persistent disease, whereas TRBV20-1 and TRBJ2-1 were favored in newly diagnosed disease. Compared with newly diagnosed patients, patients with persistent Graves' disease had lower TCR Shannon entropy and fewer highly expanded clones, which suggests clonal expansion. The authors acknowledged the small sample size as a limitation that may reduce accuracy.

The sample's time point, from its label and the paper: newly diagnosed GD, antithyroid drugs for less than 3 months. For both TCR sequencing and RNA sequencing, RNA was extracted from PBMCs in TRIzol. The diagnosis of Graves' disease was made according to American Thyroid Association guidelines. Patients for the study were recruited at an endocrinology department in Xi'an, China. Each patient gave approximately 10 milliliters of peripheral blood, collected in an EDTA anticoagulant tube. Ficoll Paque Plus density gradient separation was used to isolate PBMCs, and no further T cell sorting was done. An Agilent 2100 Bioanalyzer and agarose gel were used to assess RNA quality, and a NanoDrop 2000 was used to measure RNA concentration. The cysteine opens and the phenylalanine closes a CDR3 of 15 amino acids. The only DNA kept is the CDR3, 45 bases in frame from the first base. CDR1 and CDR2 were assigned from the germline V gene as SGHTA and FQGNSA. The trim is 0 bases for V and 3 bases for J, with a gap of 12 bases between the germline ends.

This same sample was also taken into another study, of T cells in Graves' hyperthyroidism and ophthalmopathy. The second study, in turn, reports: Graves' hyperthyroidism was defined as stable when no progression to ophthalmopathy occurred over 18 months of follow-up. The hyperthyroidism patients were between 18 and 65 years old and newly diagnosed, with a disease duration of less than 2 months. The study excluded patients with uncontrolled infections, other autoimmune diseases, pregnancy or lactation. Diagnoses were established on the basis of clinical symptoms, serum thyroxine and TRAb, thyroid ultrasound, and orbital computed tomography. For the first round of RT-PCR on the TCR CDR3, the HTBI primer set was used together with the Qiagen OneStep RT-PCR kit. Most expanded thyroid clonotypes (frequency above 0.001) were also found in blood, which suggests that blood repertoires may mirror thyroid immune responses. Ophthalmopathy was separated from stable hyperthyroidism by a 13 V-J signature model, with over 85% sensitivity and roughly 81% specificity obtained in cross-validation and 80%/75% obtained in testing. In validation, the model predicted progression to ophthalmopathy a median of roughly 6.1 months before onset, with approximately 71% sensitivity and roughly 79% specificity. A discovery cohort of roughly 100 patients, about 40 with Graves' ophthalmopathy and over 55 with stable Graves' hyperthyroidism, was used to find distinguishing TCR V-J signatures. Prospective prediction of ophthalmopathy was tested in an independent validation cohort consisting of 18 to 20 hyperthyroidism patients and approximately 16 patients who later progressed to ophthalmopathy. The 75 to 100 discovery patients were randomly split 7:3 into training and test sets. Thyroid tissue and blood T-cell repertoires from more than 5 Graves' hyperthyroidism patients were also compared in the study. After sampling, hyperthyroidism patients received methimazole starting at 30 mg daily, and ophthalmopathy patients received high-dose intravenous methylprednisolone. The libraries were constructed in a second round of multiplex PCR and then size-selected and purified. Sequencing of the libraries was done on an Illumina HiSeq2000 using paired-end 100 bp reads. Raw data were processed with SOAPnuke, discarding reads with adapters, uncalled bases, mean Phred below 15, or no exact constant-primer or identifier match. High-quality paired reads were merged with COPE v1.2.5, and unique nucleotide sequences were defined as clonotypes. MiTCR v1.1 was used to align the clonotypes against IMGT TRBV, TRBD and TRBJ reference segments. The analysis included only V-J combinations with a frequency above 0.0001, which together covered around 99% of the repertoires. A TCS score was defined as the ratio between F50 (clonal expansion) and ExV (chaos), using BLOSUM62-based TCRdist between CDR3 peptides within each V-J. Welch's t-statistics and random forest reduced some 510 V-J features to some 14, which were used in a naive Bayes classifier (R e1071). No statistical method was used to set the sample size in advance, and investigators knew the group allocation. The paper describes TCR Vbeta CDR3 sequencing of 135 peripheral blood samples, made up of 43 ophthalmopathy patients, some 76 hyperthyroidism patients and 17 progressor patients.

The sequences come from peripheral blood mononuclear cells (PBMCs), collected at new diagnosis, from a patient treated with antithyroid drugs. This TCR was sampled from a woman under 30 with Graves disease. Donor details come from another sample of the same person, matched by shared clones. The V and J segments used are TRBV7-2 and TRBJ2-7; TRBD1 is possibly the D segment (6 matching bases). This receptor carries the CDR3 CASSLALGQIYEQYF. The sequence in DNA is TGTGCCAGCAGCTTAGCGCTGGGACAAATCTACGAGCAGTACTTC.